This is a list of T cell receptor beta chains from one sample in a study of OX40 agonist ivuxolimab in advanced cancers. Measured with immunoSEQ multiplex PCR; TCRdb has only the in-frame clones, and not every one. This sample has approximately 77,000 clones; approximately 94% occur once, and the top ten carry approximately 4.8%. The specimen was CD4+ or CD8+ T cells sorted from blood, collected in a trial of the OX40 agonist ivuxolimab. All receptors derive from an adult with an advanced solid tumor such as melanoma, head and neck, liver or kidney cancer. CDR3s include the opening cysteine and the closing phenylalanine or tryptophan. The D gene is left open where the match is weak. Only some rows state a clone size, as once, few, many or a class for expanded clones.

d_call: NA
clone_size: NA
j_call: TRBJ1-5
v_call: TRBV5-6
cdr3_nt: TGTGCCAGCAGCTTAGGGGATCAGCCCCAGCATTTT
cdr3_aa: CASSLGDQPQHF

d_call: NA
clone_size: NA
j_call: TRBJ2-1
v_call: TRBV7-9
cdr3_nt: TGTGCCAGCAGCTCGCTGGGGGAATACAATGAGCAGTTCTTC
cdr3_aa: CASSSLGEYNEQFF

d_call: TRBD1
clone_size: once
j_call: TRBJ2-1
v_call: TRBV11-1
cdr3_nt: TGTGCCAGCAGCTTAGCGGTCCGGACAGGGCACAATGAGCAGTTCTTC
cdr3_aa: CASSLAVRTGHNEQFF

d_call: NA
clone_size: once
j_call: TRBJ1-1
v_call: TRBV5-1
cdr3_nt: TGCGCCAGCAGCTTGCGATCTACAGGGACTGAAGCTTTCTTT
cdr3_aa: CASSLRSTGTEAFF

d_call: NA
clone_size: NA
j_call: TRBJ2-1
v_call: TRBV5-1
cdr3_nt: TGCGCCAGCAGCTTGATCAATGAGCAGTTCTTC
cdr3_aa: CASSLINEQFF

d_call: NA
clone_size: few
j_call: TRBJ2-2
v_call: TRBV6-5
cdr3_nt: TGTGCCAGCAGTTATACCCGTCCCGGGGAGCTGTTTTTT
cdr3_aa: CASSYTRPGELFF

d_call: TRBD2
clone_size: NA
j_call: TRBJ2-1
v_call: TRBV10-3
cdr3_nt: TGTGCCATCAGTGTGCGGACTAGCGGGAGTGATGAGCAGTTCTTC
cdr3_aa: CAISVRTSGSDEQFF

d_call: NA
clone_size: NA
j_call: TRBJ1-1
v_call: TRBV4-3
cdr3_nt: TGCGCCAGCAGCCTGGAACAGGGAAGAACTGAAGCTTTCTTT
cdr3_aa: CASSLEQGRTEAFF

d_call: NA
clone_size: NA
j_call: TRBJ1-5
v_call: TRBV5-8
cdr3_nt: TGTGCCAGCAGCTTGAATCGTGGTGGGGAGGGAAGAAATCAGCCCCAGCATTTT
cdr3_aa: CASSLNRGGEGRNQPQHF

d_call: NA
clone_size: once
j_call: TRBJ2-7
v_call: TRBV10-3
cdr3_nt: TGTGCCATCAGTGAGCGCGGGACCACCCTATCCGAGCAGTACTTC
cdr3_aa: CAISERGTTLSEQYF